This T cell receptor beta chain was sequenced in a study of beta chain features in type 1 diabetes. Study overall: No patient-donor differences in age, gender, total cells or subset yield. General study findings and limits: TCRB CDR3s from Type 1 diabetes patients were moderately but significantly shorter in all four CD4+ subsets.

Expressed TCRB transcripts got sequenced, as all isolated RNA was reverse transcribed. Some clones are missing from TCRdb's copy, which holds only in-frame ones; the method was immunoSEQ multiplex PCR. In the table there are 200,000 to 250,000 clones, about a sixth of which are singletons. This clone was picked up a small number of times. As yet, its antigen is unknown. Sequencing input: naive CD4+ T cells from blood. The receptor's source is a man between 25 and 39 years old with type 1 diabetes.

CDR3 sequence (DNA): TGTGCCAGCAGTGAAACCGGGACAGGGGGTCACATTCAGTACTTC. This sequence encodes CASSETGTGGHIQYF. V usage is TRBV25-1 and J usage is TRBJ2-4; 11 positions agree with TRBD1. Germline V gives CDR1 MGHDK, CDR2 SYGVNS. The CDR3 has 15 amino acids. V trimming: 2 bases; J trimming: 8 bases; junction bases outside the gene matches: 5.